The rows below give T cell receptor beta chains drawn from one sample of a study of blood T cell repertoires in COVID-19. The protocol was immunoSEQ multiplex PCR, while the TCRdb copy is restricted to in-frame clones and leaves out a portion. This table holds tens of thousands of clones, roughly 90% found once. Sample: peripheral blood. The origin of the receptors is a middle-aged man with acute or convalescent COVID-19. The CDR3 runs from the conserved cysteine through the conserved F or W. Each record gives: CDR3 DNA, CDR3 protein, clone size, CDR3 length, J gene, D gene, V gene. The D gene is left open where the match is weak. Some rows mark clone size as missing; the rest say once, few, many or name a class of expanded clone.

cdr3_nt: TGCAGTGCTAGTCCAGGGGGCGCCCCTGAAGCTTTCTTT
cdr3_aa: CSASPGGAPEAFF
clone_size: .
cdr3_length: 13
j_call: TRBJ1-1
d_call: TRBD1
v_call: TRBV20-1

cdr3_nt: TGTGCCAGCACGAAGGCCGGCAGGGATGAAAAACTGTTTTTT
cdr3_aa: CASTKAGRDEKLFF
clone_size: few
cdr3_length: 14
j_call: TRBJ1-4
d_call: .
v_call: TRBV5-4

cdr3_nt: TGTGCCAGCAGTCCAAACGGACAGGGGGCGAACACCTTC
cdr3_aa: CASSPNGQGANTF
clone_size: .
cdr3_length: 13
j_call: TRBJ1-2
d_call: TRBD1
v_call: TRBV27

cdr3_nt: TGTGCCACCAGTGCACGAGGGGGATACGAGCAGTACTTC
cdr3_aa: CATSARGGYEQYF
clone_size: .
cdr3_length: 13
j_call: TRBJ2-7
d_call: .
v_call: TRBV24-1

cdr3_nt: TGTGCCAGCGGTAGCCCCTCCACAGATACGCAGTATTTT
cdr3_aa: CASGSPSTDTQYF
clone_size: .
cdr3_length: 13
j_call: TRBJ2-3
d_call: .
v_call: TRBV9

cdr3_nt: TGTGCCAGCAGTTTTGGACAGGCCAACAGTATGGCCCAGCATTTT
cdr3_aa: CASSFGQANSMAQHF
clone_size: .
cdr3_length: 15
j_call: TRBJ1-5
d_call: TRBD1
v_call: TRBV5-6

cdr3_nt: TGCGCCAGCAGTGACCTTCAGCGGGGGCCCTACAATGAGCAGTTCTTC
cdr3_aa: CASSDLQRGPYNEQFF
clone_size: .
cdr3_length: 16
j_call: TRBJ2-1
d_call: TRBD2
v_call: TRBV10-1

cdr3_nt: TGCAGCGTTGAAGTGCGGCTAGCGTATAATGAGCAGTTCTTC
cdr3_aa: CSVEVRLAYNEQFF
clone_size: .
cdr3_length: 14
j_call: TRBJ2-1
d_call: .
v_call: TRBV29-1

cdr3_nt: TGTGCCAGCAGCTTAGACAGTTATAATTCACCCCTCCACTTT
cdr3_aa: CASSLDSYNSPLHF
clone_size: few
cdr3_length: 14
j_call: TRBJ1-6
d_call: .
v_call: TRBV11-2

cdr3_nt: TGTGCCAGCAGCTTAGGGTCTAGCGGGGGGTACAATGAGCAGTTCTTC
cdr3_aa: CASSLGSSGGYNEQFF
clone_size: .
cdr3_length: 16
j_call: TRBJ2-1
d_call: TRBD2
v_call: TRBV7-9

cdr3_nt: TGTGCCACCAGCGCACGAGCTACAGGGGGCATTTACTATGGCTACACCTTC
cdr3_aa: CATSARATGGIYYGYTF
clone_size: .
cdr3_length: 17
j_call: TRBJ1-2
d_call: TRBD1
v_call: TRBV15

cdr3_nt: TGTGCCAGCAGCTCGACTAGCGGGAGTGGGCCCAATGAGCAGTTCTTC
cdr3_aa: CASSSTSGSGPNEQFF
clone_size: .
cdr3_length: 16
j_call: TRBJ2-1
d_call: TRBD2
v_call: TRBV5-6

cdr3_nt: TGTGCCAGCAGCCCGAGAGGACAGGGCGGGTATGGCTACACCTTC
cdr3_aa: CASSPRGQGGYGYTF
clone_size: .
cdr3_length: 15
j_call: TRBJ1-2
d_call: TRBD1
v_call: TRBV3-1/TRBV3-2

cdr3_nt: TGCAGCGTGGACACCTATGGCTACACCTTC
cdr3_aa: CSVDTYGYTF
clone_size: .
cdr3_length: 10
j_call: TRBJ1-2
d_call: .
v_call: TRBV29-1

cdr3_nt: TGTGCCAGTAGTATAGGTAGGGGTATGAGTAATGAGCAGTTCTTC
cdr3_aa: CASSIGRGMSNEQFF
clone_size: .
cdr3_length: 15
j_call: TRBJ2-1
d_call: .
v_call: TRBV19

cdr3_nt: TGCGCCAGCAGCTTGGAGACAGGGACGAATAGTGGCTACACCTTC
cdr3_aa: CASSLETGTNSGYTF
clone_size: .
cdr3_length: 15
j_call: TRBJ1-2
d_call: TRBD1
v_call: TRBV5-1

cdr3_nt: TGTGCCAGCAGGGTGGTGGGAGGGGGAGAGACCCAGTACTTC
cdr3_aa: CASRVVGGGETQYF
clone_size: once
cdr3_length: 14
j_call: TRBJ2-5
d_call: .
v_call: TRBV2

cdr3_nt: TGTGCCAGCAGCCTCTATCCGGGACAATCCACCGGGGAGCTGTTTTTT
cdr3_aa: CASSLYPGQSTGELFF
clone_size: once
cdr3_length: 16
j_call: TRBJ2-2
d_call: .
v_call: TRBV7-9

cdr3_nt: TGCAGCGTTGAATTGAGGACAGGGGACTACGAGCAGTACTTC
cdr3_aa: CSVELRTGDYEQYF
clone_size: .
cdr3_length: 14
j_call: TRBJ2-7
d_call: TRBD1
v_call: TRBV29-1

cdr3_nt: TGTGCCAGCAGTTTATTGCAGGGTTACAATCAGCCCCAGCATTTT
cdr3_aa: CASSLLQGYNQPQHF
clone_size: .
cdr3_length: 15
j_call: TRBJ1-5
d_call: .
v_call: TRBV28

cdr3_nt: TGTGCCAGTAGTATTTGGGGGCTCGGCAATCAGCCCCAGCATTTT
cdr3_aa: CASSIWGLGNQPQHF
clone_size: .
cdr3_length: 15
j_call: TRBJ1-5
d_call: .
v_call: TRBV19

cdr3_nt: TGTGCCAGTAGTCCTGTGAACAGCCCTCTTTTGGAGCAGTACTTC
cdr3_aa: CASSPVNSPLLEQYF
clone_size: .
cdr3_length: 15
j_call: TRBJ2-7
d_call: .
v_call: TRBV19

cdr3_nt: TGCGCCAGCAGCTTGTGGCGGGACAGGGGCTCCTACGAGCAGTACTTC
cdr3_aa: CASSLWRDRGSYEQYF
clone_size: .
cdr3_length: 16
j_call: TRBJ2-7
d_call: TRBD1
v_call: TRBV5-1

cdr3_nt: TGTGCCAGCAGACCCGAGCTGGGGGCAATCCCCCAAGAGACCCAGTACTTC
cdr3_aa: CASRPELGAIPQETQYF
clone_size: .
cdr3_length: 17
j_call: TRBJ2-5
d_call: .
v_call: TRBV28

cdr3_nt: TGCGCCAGCAGCTGGGGGGGCGAGAACACCGGGGAGCTGTTTTTT
cdr3_aa: CASSWGGENTGELFF
clone_size: .
cdr3_length: 15
j_call: TRBJ2-2
d_call: .
v_call: TRBV5-1

cdr3_nt: TGTGCCACCAGCAGAGCGGGTCGAGATACGCAGTATTTT
cdr3_aa: CATSRAGRDTQYF
clone_size: .
cdr3_length: 13
j_call: TRBJ2-3
d_call: .
v_call: TRBV15

cdr3_nt: TGTGCCAGCAGCCTCTCGACAGGGCCATGGGAAAAACTGTTTTTT
cdr3_aa: CASSLSTGPWEKLFF
clone_size: .
cdr3_length: 15
j_call: TRBJ1-4
d_call: TRBD1
v_call: TRBV7-2

cdr3_nt: TGTGCCAGCAGCCTAGCCTCTAAGAGGTACGGCGAGCAGTTCTTC
cdr3_aa: CASSLASKRYGEQFF
clone_size: .
cdr3_length: 15
j_call: TRBJ2-1
d_call: .
v_call: TRBV3-1/TRBV3-2

cdr3_nt: TGTGCCAGCAGTTACTACGCGTCCGGCACAGATACGCAGTATTTT
cdr3_aa: CASSYYASGTDTQYF
clone_size: .
cdr3_length: 15
j_call: TRBJ2-3
d_call: .
v_call: TRBV6-2/TRBV6-3

cdr3_nt: TGTGCCAGCAGGGACTTGAAGGGCAATCAGCCCCAGCATTTT
cdr3_aa: CASRDLKGNQPQHF
clone_size: .
cdr3_length: 14
j_call: TRBJ1-5
d_call: .
v_call: TRBV2